Listed below are T cell receptor beta chains from one sample, sequenced in a study of shared clonotypes between healthy human individuals. The data were produced by immunoSEQ multiplex PCR, yet TCRdb's version contains in-frame clones alone and is incomplete. The sample has about 2 million clones, roughly 95% seen once; the top ten hold 0.85% to 1.3%. Sequencing used naive CD8+ T cells sorted from blood. The receptor source for this set is a man between 18 and 35 years old in good health. CDR3s include the opening cysteine and the closing phenylalanine or tryptophan. D genes are given only for firm matches. Size is omitted from some rows. Given values are once, few, many or a class for expanded clones.

d_gene	v_gene	abundance	j_gene	CDR3aa	CDR3nt
.	TRBV7-2	once	TRBJ2-1	CASSLGVMYNEQFF	TGTGCCAGCAGCTTAGGTGTAATGTACAATGAGCAGTTCTTC
.	TRBV28	.	TRBJ1-4	CASSTGVLNEKLFF	TGTGCCAGCAGTACGGGGGTCCTTAATGAAAAACTGTTTTTT
.	TRBV13	.	TRBJ2-3	CASSLQGGSDTQYF	TGTGCCAGCAGCTTACAAGGAGGGTCAGATACGCAGTATTTT
.	TRBV4-3	.	TRBJ2-1	CASSQDGTEQFF	TGCGCCAGCAGCCAAGACGGGACAGAGCAGTTCTTC
TRBD2	TRBV5-6	.	TRBJ2-1	CASSLSWEGRDEQFF	TGTGCCAGCAGCTTGTCGTGGGAGGGCCGGGATGAGCAGTTCTTC
.	TRBV6-6	.	TRBJ2-7	CASSPTGLEQYF	TGTGCCAGCAGCCCCACAGGGCTCGAGCAGTACTTC
.	TRBV7-9	.	TRBJ2-3	CASRKSALDSTDTQYF	TGTGCCAGCAGAAAAAGCGCCTTAGATAGCACAGATACGCAGTATTTT
.	TRBV6-1	.	TRBJ2-7	CASSGERTLNSYEQYF	TGTGCCAGCAGTGGGGAGAGGACACTCAACTCCTACGAGCAGTACTTC
TRBD2	TRBV9	.	TRBJ2-1	CASSHSGTSGSDEQFF	TGTGCCAGCAGCCATTCAGGGACTAGCGGTTCCGATGAGCAGTTCTTC
.	TRBV29-1	.	TRBJ1-2	CSVVIAGAHGYTF	TGCAGCGTTGTTATCGCGGGGGCGCATGGCTACACCTTC
.	TRBV5-6	.	TRBJ1-2	CASSSEKQGIYGYTF	TGTGCCAGCAGCTCCGAGAAACAGGGAATATATGGCTACACCTTC
TRBD1	TRBV2	once	TRBJ1-2	CASSEVPGQGLANYGYTF	TGTGCCAGCAGTGAAGTTCCGGGACAGGGTTTGGCTAACTATGGCTACACCTTC
.	TRBV2	.	TRBJ2-1	CASSEAGAGTNNEQFF	TGTGCCAGCAGTGAAGCGGGGGCAGGGACTAACAATGAGCAGTTCTTC
.	TRBV10-1	once	TRBJ2-5	CASSRLVSETQYF	TGCGCCAGCAGTCGACTAGTCTCCGAGACCCAGTACTTC
.	TRBV2	.	TRBJ1-5	CASSESAQGQHF	TGTGCCAGCAGTGAGAGCGCGCAGGGCCAGCATTTT
TRBD2	TRBV27	.	TRBJ2-2	CASSSPTGLENTGELFF	TGTGCCAGCAGCTCTCCAACGGGACTAGAAAACACCGGGGAGCTGTTTTTT
.	TRBV7-9	.	TRBJ2-7	CASSSWDGRSYEQYF	TGTGCCAGCAGCTCTTGGGACGGACGCTCCTACGAGCAGTACTTC
.	TRBV9	.	TRBJ2-7	CASSVATGSYEQYF	TGTGCCAGCAGCGTAGCCACGGGGTCCTACGAGCAGTACTTC
.	TRBV7-9	.	TRBJ1-1	CASSHSWGDTEAFF	TGTGCCAGCAGCCACTCATGGGGAGACACTGAAGCTTTCTTT
TRBD2	TRBV14	.	TRBJ2-1	CASSHDRSWTRASDEQFF	TGTGCCAGCAGCCATGACAGATCTTGGACTAGAGCCTCGGATGAGCAGTTCTTC
TRBD2	TRBV4-1	.	TRBJ2-1	CASSQDPTSGGDEQFF	TGCGCCAGCAGCCAAGATCCGACTAGCGGGGGCGATGAGCAGTTCTTC
TRBD1	TRBV7-9	.	TRBJ2-1	CASSLGTGYEQFF	TGTGCCAGCAGCCTTGGGACAGGCTATGAGCAGTTCTTC
.	TRBV6-5	.	TRBJ2-7	CASSLMGGSYEQYF	TGTGCCAGCAGTTTGATGGGGGGCTCCTACGAGCAGTACTTC
.	TRBV27	.	TRBJ1-1	CASSLRAGRFGTEAFF	TGTGCCAGCAGCCTCAGGGCTGGCAGATTCGGTACTGAAGCTTTCTTT
TRBD1	TRBV6-5	.	TRBJ1-2	CASSLGQGAYGYTF	TGTGCCAGCAGTCTGGGACAGGGGGCGTATGGCTACACCTTC
.	TRBV5-6	.	TRBJ1-2	CASSLVYRGVNYGYTF	TGTGCCAGCAGCTTGGTTTATCGGGGTGTTAACTATGGCTACACCTTC
TRBD1	TRBV9	once	TRBJ2-5	CASSVETGVETQYF	TGTGCCAGCAGCGTAGAGACAGGGGTGGAGACCCAGTACTTC
.	TRBV7-4	.	TRBJ2-7	CASSLEGYYYEQYF	TGTGCCAGCAGCTTAGAGGGGTACTACTACGAGCAGTACTTC
.	TRBV4-1	.	TRBJ1-2	CASSQFDPTPPSNYGYTF	TGCGCCAGCAGCCAATTCGATCCTACCCCCCCCTCTAACTATGGCTACACCTTC
TRBD1	TRBV29-1	.	TRBJ2-1	CSVTGGTYNEQFF	TGCAGCGTGACAGGGGGGACCTACAATGAGCAGTTCTTC
.	TRBV28	.	TRBJ2-7	CASSFDREAYF	TGTGCCAGCAGTTTCGACAGGGAGGCGTACTTC
TRBD1	TRBV28	.	TRBJ2-7	CASTGMDRAYEQYF	TGTGCCAGCACCGGTATGGACAGGGCGTACGAGCAGTACTTC
.	TRBV27	.	TRBJ1-1	CASSLSAAEGYTEAFF	TGTGCCAGCAGTTTATCAGCCGCGGAGGGGTACACTGAAGCTTTCTTT
.	TRBV27	.	TRBJ2-7	CASSLGAGFSYEQYF	TGTGCCAGCAGTTTAGGGGCAGGGTTCTCCTACGAGCAGTACTTC
TRBD1	TRBV19	.	TRBJ2-7	CASSSRDSLIYEQYF	TGTGCCAGTAGCTCAAGGGACAGCCTCATCTACGAGCAGTACTTC
TRBD1	TRBV4-1	.	TRBJ2-7	CASSQTGSGSYEQYF	TGCGCCAGCAGCCAGACAGGGTCGGGTTCCTACGAGCAGTACTTC
TRBD2	TRBV6-7	.	TRBJ2-6	CASSLKTSGRFGANVLTF	TGTGCCAGCAGTCTTAAGACTAGCGGGAGGTTTGGGGCCAACGTCCTGACTTTC
.	TRBV11-2	.	TRBJ2-7	CASSLLSRGHEQYF	TGTGCCAGCAGCTTATTAAGCAGGGGCCACGAGCAGTACTTC
.	TRBV7-9	.	TRBJ2-5	CASSSSPETQYF	TGTGCCAGCAGCTCGAGCCCCGAGACCCAGTACTTC
.	TRBV7-2	.	TRBJ2-7	CASSLRDNTYEQYF	TGTGCCAGCAGCTTACGGGACAACACCTACGAGCAGTACTTC
.	TRBV7-9	.	TRBJ2-7	CASSSSTGAAEQYF	TGTGCCAGCAGCTCTTCGACGGGGGCCGCCGAGCAGTACTTC
.	TRBV13	.	TRBJ2-4	CASSISDSEDHLAKNIQYF	TGTGCCAGCAGCATCAGTGACAGTGAGGATCATCTAGCCAAAAACATTCAGTACTTC
TRBD2	TRBV7-2	once	TRBJ2-1	CASSYGLALEQFF	TGTGCCAGCAGCTACGGACTAGCGCTTGAGCAGTTCTTC
TRBD2	TRBV7-9	.	TRBJ2-7	CASSSGTSGRVYEQYF	TGTGCCAGCAGCTCTGGGACTAGCGGGAGGGTCTACGAGCAGTACTTC
TRBD1	TRBV9	.	TRBJ1-2	CASSGWTGETNYGYTF	TGTGCCAGCAGCGGTTGGACAGGGGAGACTAACTATGGCTACACCTTC
.	TRBV5-5	.	TRBJ1-6	CASSFNGGQGSYNSPLHF	TGTGCCAGCAGCTTCAACGGGGGGCAAGGCTCCTATAATTCACCCCTCCACTTT
TRBD2	TRBV2	.	TRBJ2-7	CASSEGGRASEQYF	TGTGCCAGCAGTGAAGGCGGGAGGGCCTCCGAGCAGTACTTC
.	TRBV7-6	.	TRBJ1-1	CASSLDYATEAFF	TGTGCCAGCAGCTTAGACTATGCCACTGAAGCTTTCTTT
TRBD2	TRBV12-5	.	TRBJ2-2	CASGGLAGGETGELFF	TGTGCTAGTGGGGGACTAGCGGGAGGTGAGACCGGGGAGCTGTTTTTT
.	TRBV6-1	.	TRBJ2-7	CASSEGVGRDYEQYF	TGTGCCAGCAGTGAAGGGGTAGGGCGGGATTACGAGCAGTACTTC
TRBD2	TRBV7-9	.	TRBJ2-2	CASSFGIAGLTGELFF	TGTGCCAGCAGCTTCGGGATAGCGGGGTTAACCGGGGAGCTGTTTTTT
.	TRBV2	.	TRBJ1-5	CASGQGTIPTNQPQHF	TGTGCCAGCGGGCAGGGGACCATTCCGACCAATCAGCCCCAGCATTTT
.	TRBV27	.	TRBJ2-7	CASSLQGNYEQYF	TGTGCCAGCAGCCTGCAGGGAAACTACGAGCAGTACTTC
TRBD1	TRBV4-1	.	TRBJ1-2	CASSPSGQDIYGYTF	TGCGCCAGCAGCCCCTCGGGACAGGACATTTATGGCTACACCTTC
.	TRBV9	.	TRBJ1-2	CASSSSGGYGYTF	TGTGCCAGCAGCTCTAGTGGGGGCTATGGCTACACCTTC